The 16 T cell receptor beta chains given below trace back to one sample, sequenced in a study of response to subunit inactivated influenza vaccine (dated by TCRdb to the late 2010s). Receptors were amplified or captured by RT-PCR. Sequencer: Illumina HiSeq 2500. Clones were called with MiXCR by TCRdb after fastp trimmed the public reads at Q25, and only in-frame beta chains were retained. Duplicate CDR3 protein sequences are folded into a single record with the most common DNA and genes. For this sample there are roughly 700,000 distinct CDR3 sequences; roughly 14% appear just once. 6% to 7% of the sample rests with the top ten. The sample here was PBMCs from blood, taken roughly 2 weeks before vaccination. These receptors were collected from a man aged 50 to 60 who received an inactivated influenza vaccine. Donor details come from another sample of the same person, matched by shared clones.

This clonotype has ten or more counts. This chain connects TRBV12-3 or TRBV12-4 to TRBJ1-2, with TRBD1 matching over 7 bases. The CDR3 totals 15 residues. V gave up 4 bases and J gave up 2 bases; unmatched junction bases: 7. This CDR3 is CASSSYRGLNYGYTF. The CDR3 nucleotides are TGTGCCAGCAGTTCCTATAGGGGGCTGAACTATGGCTACACCTTC.

This clonotype appeared a few times. This chain links TRBV2 with TRBJ2-5, with a weak D call TRBD2 (7 bases). Germline-derived CDR1 and CDR2 are SNHLY and FYNNEI. V lost 8 bases and J 1 base, leaving 11 bases between the germline ends. There are 13 residues in the CDR3. In DNA, the CDR3 is TGTGCCAGCGTAGGGGGGGCCCAAGAGACCCAGTACTTC. It yields the protein CASVGGAQETQYF.

There are a few counts of this clonotype. The V call is TRBV20-1, the J call TRBJ1-2, with TRBD1 as a possible D gene (6 bases). Trimming took off 0 bases at V and 2 bases at J, with 10 bases between the two ends. This CDR3 spans 14 amino acids. Per the germline V gene, CDR1 is DFQATT and CDR2 is SNEGSKA (reference sequence). The CDR3 is CSARDGQINYGYTF. The CDR3 nucleotides are TGCAGTGCTAGAGATGGACAGATCAACTATGGCTACACCTTC.

As regards this clonotype: This clone may be a read error of a much larger clone one base away. This chain joins TRBV2 and TRBJ2-5; the D is unclear. Trimming left V 5 bases short and J 1 base short, with 11 bases between. The CDR3 sequence is 14 residues long. Germline CDR1 SNHLY, CDR2 FYNNEI. The chain's CDR3 is CASSLRWLQETQYF. As DNA, the CDR3 is TGTGCCAGCAGTTTGAGGTGGCTCCAAGAGACCCAGTACTTC. The full variable domain, in which reference TRBV2 and TRBJ2-5 provide the parts outside the CDR3, is EPEVTQTPSHQVTQMGQEVILRCVPISNHLYFYWYRQILGQKVEFLVSFYNNEISEKSEIFDDQFSVERPDGSNFTLKIRSTKLEDSAMYFCASSLRWLQETQYFGPGTRLLVL.

The rearrangement joins TRBV20-1 to TRBJ2-2, with D unclear. The CDR3 spans 14 residues. From germline, CDR1 is DFQATT and CDR2 SNEGSKA (reference sequence). V shed 6 bases and J shed 2 bases, with 13 bases lying between them. CDR3: CSATPTVNTGELFF. The CDR3 bases are TGCAGTGCGACCCCGACCGTTAACACCGGGGAGCTGTTTTTT.

The chain joins TRBV5-1 to TRBJ1-1, with TRBD1 matching over 8 bases. V dropped 3 bases and J dropped 1; count of bases not matched to a gene: 2. The germline V gene has CDR1 SGHRS and CDR2 YFSETQ. This CDR3 has 14 amino acids. The CDR3, as DNA: TGCGCCAGCAGCTGGGGGACAGGGAACACTGAAGCTTTCTTT. Amino acids: CASSWGTGNTEAFF.

This clonotype was detected many times. This chain's CDR3 is CASRRDSDGYTF. As DNA, the CDR3 is TGTGCCAGCAGGCGGGACAGTGATGGCTACACCTTC. The rearrangement joins TRBV6-5 to TRBJ1-2, with 7 bases identical to TRBD1. J lost 6 bases, V lost 6 bases, and 4 bases had no gene match. Germline CDR1 reads MNHEY; CDR2 reads SVGAGI. The length of the CDR3 is 12 residues.

The chain has TRBV6-2 or TRBV6-3 and TRBJ2-1, with TRBD2 matching over 9 bases. This CDR3 is 15 amino acids long. V was clipped by 2 bases and J by 6 bases; unmatched bases: 5. Germline lookup yields CDR1 MNHEY and CDR2 SVGEGT. This CDR3 reads CASSYAASGANEQFF. Written as DNA, the CDR3 is TGTGCCAGCAGTTACGCGGCTAGCGGGGCCAATGAGCAGTTCTTC.

This clonotype was recorded a few times. J is TRBJ2-5 and V is TRBV29-1, with TRBD2 identical over 13 bases. The CDR3 sequence is 15 residues long. Germline-derived CDR1 and CDR2 are SQVTM and ANQGSEA. The trim removed 6 bases at V and 2 bases at J, leaving 6 bases unmatched. Here the CDR3 DNA reads TGCAGCGTAGCCGGGACTAGCGGGGCACAAGAGACCCAGTACTTC. Protein sequence: CSVAGTSGAQETQYF.

This clonotype occurred many times. The J gene is TRBJ2-1, the V gene TRBV20-1; no clear D gene. With 3 bases removed from V and 4 bases from J, the gap between germline ends came to 1 base. From germline, CDR1 is DFQATT and CDR2 SNEGSKA (reference sequence). The CDR3 covers 10 residues. The CDR3 DNA follows: TGCAGTGCTAGGTACAATGAGCAGTTCTTC. Protein sequence: CSARYNEQFF.

The genes are TRBV5-1 and TRBJ1-1, with unresolved D. The CDR3 consists of 14 residues. Germline V lookup: CDR1 SGHRS, CDR2 YFSETQ. V lost 4 bases to trimming and J lost 1 base, with 11 bases between them. The CDR3, as DNA: TGCGCCAGCAGCATGGGTACAGCGAACACTGAAGCTTTCTTT. Translation: CASSMGTANTEAFF.

This clonotype has a handful of counts. The chain employs TRBV14 and TRBJ2-5, with 11 bases identical to TRBD2. This CDR3 spans 12 amino acids. V lost 6 bases and J lost 10; bases outside the gene matches: 4. In germline, CDR1 is SGHDN, CDR2 FVKESK. Here the CDR3 reads CASSPSGRIQYF. DNA of the CDR3: TGTGCCAGCAGTCCTAGCGGGAGGATCCAGTACTTC. Complete variable domain (other parts from reference TRBV14 and TRBJ2-5): EAGVTQFPSHSVIEKGQTVTLRCDPISGHDNLYWYRRVMGKEIKFLLHFVKESKQDESGMPNNRFLAERTGGTYSTLKVQPAELEDSGVYFCASSPSGRIQYFGPGTRLLVL.

This chain uses TRBV6-5 with TRBJ2-1, with 10 bases fitting TRBD2. The CDR3 contains 17 residues. Per the germline V gene, CDR1 is MNHEY and CDR2 is SVGAGI. The V segment lost 2 bases and the J segment 6 bases; nucleotides outside the gene matches: 10. CDR3 residues: CASSYAPPAGGPNEQFF. In nucleotides, the CDR3 is TGTGCCAGCAGTTACGCCCCTCCAGCGGGGGGGCCCAATGAGCAGTTCTTC.

This clonotype was seen once. V is TRBV4-1 and J is TRBJ2-3; 7 bases are a match to TRBD2. Germline V lookup: CDR1 MGHRA, CDR2 YSYEKL. Trimming took 0 bases from V and 15 from J; bases not matched to a gene: 12. The CDR3 runs to 14 residues. The CDR3 DNA follows: TGCGCCAGCAGCCAAGATAGGGCAAGGGAGGGCCAATATTTT. Its protein is CASSQDRAREGQYF.

V gene TRBV29-1 combines with J gene TRBJ2-1; 8 nucleotides align to TRBD2. This CDR3 comprises 15 residues. Germline CDR1 reads SQVTM; CDR2 reads ANQGSEA. The V and J ends lost 5 bases and 6 bases, in that order; junction bases with no gene match: 12. The CDR3 nucleotides are TGCAGCGTTATCAACGGGGGGGTTTCAGGCAATGAGCAGTTCTTC. Translation: CSVINGGVSGNEQFF.

This rearrangement joins TRBV7-2 to TRBJ2-5; D may match TRBD1 or TRBD2 (6 bases each). The germline gives CDR1 SGHTA, CDR2 FQGNSA. Between the trimmed V and J ends, which lost 5 bases and 2 bases, there was a span of 15 bases. The CDR3 extends over 15 amino acids. The CDR3 region is CASSRGRGVQETQYF. The CDR3 nucleotides are TGTGCCAGCAGCCGGGGAAGGGGGGTACAAGAGACCCAGTACTTC. The full variable domain, rest sourced from reference TRBV7-2 and TRBJ2-5, is GAGVSQSPSNKVTEKGKDVELRCDPISGHTALYWYRQSLGQGLEFLIYFQGNSAPDKSGLPSDRFSAERTGGSVSTLTIQRTQQEDSAVYLCASSRGRGVQETQYFGPGTRLLVL.